Presented here are 30 T cell receptor beta chains from one specimen sequenced in a study of shared clonotypes between healthy human individuals. Naive CD8 cells were CD45RO-negative, positively selected for CCR7, excluding terminally differentiated effector memory CD45RA+ cells. Measured with immunoSEQ multiplex PCR; TCRdb has only the in-frame clones, and not every one. The top ten clones hold about 1.6% of a sample with about 2.2 million clones, 93% of them seen once. Sequences were obtained from naive CD8+ T cells from PBMCs. Source of these receptors: a man between 18 and 29 years old in good health. Some clones in this sample may be carry-over from other donors' samples.

The rearrangement links TRBV7-9 to TRBJ2-7, with 8 bases fitting TRBD1. This CDR3 has 18 residues. CDR1 and CDR2 from the germline V gene are SEHNR and FQNEAQ (reference sequence). V shed 5 bases and J 1 base; nucleotides not matched to a gene: 16. The CDR3 region is CASSGLESQGAFSYEQYF. The CDR3 region has the DNA TGTGCCAGCAGCGGATTAGAGAGCCAGGGGGCGTTTTCCTACGAGCAGTACTTC.

The table lists this clone with a count of one. This chain links TRBV7-9 with TRBJ2-7; 8 positions match TRBD1. The CDR3 loop spans 13 amino acids. The J segment lost 6 bases and the V segment lost 5 bases, leaving 6 bases of the junction unmatched. CDR1 is SEHNR and CDR2 is FQNEAQ in the germline V gene (reference sequence). DNA for the CDR3: TGTGCCAGCAGCCCCGGGACAGGAATCGAGCAGTACTTC. Translating gives CASSPGTGIEQYF.

This chain connects TRBV9 to TRBJ1-1; 7 bases align to TRBD1. The V and J ends lost 3 bases and 1 base, in that order; junction bases with no gene match: 9. The CDR3 is 16 residues long. The germline CDR1 and CDR2 sequences are SGDLS and YYNGEE. The CDR3 DNA is TGTGCCAGCAGCGACTCAGGGGGTAGTAGGAACACTGAAGCTTTCTTT. This encodes CASSDSGGSRNTEAFF.

The genes are TRBV18 and TRBJ1-2; no clear D. In germline, CDR1 is KGHSH, CDR2 LQKENI. Trimming removed 3 bases from V and 4 bases from J, with 18 bases in between. The CDR3 has 16 amino acids. The CDR3 DNA reads as TGTGCCAGCTCACCCCCCGACGGAGGGCCCCTCTATGGCTACACCTTC. This encodes CASSPPDGGPLYGYTF.

This chain connects TRBV11-2 to TRBJ2-4, with TRBD1 matching 7 bases. V dropped 3 bases and J dropped 11; count of bases not matched to a gene: 4. The CDR3 consists of 12 residues. The V gene's germline CDR1 is SGHAT and CDR2 FQNNGV. The CDR3 DNA sequence: TGTGCCAGCAGCTTGGACGGGACAGTTCAGTACTTC. Translated, it gives CASSLDGTVQYF. Looking up the rest from reference TRBV11-2 and TRBJ2-4 gives the full variable domain: EAGVAQSPRYKIIEKRQSVAFWCNPISGHATLYWYQQILGQGPKLLIQFQNNGVVDDSQLPKDRFSAERLKGVDSTLKIQPAKLEDSAVYLCASSLDGTVQYFGAGTRLSVL.

There are a few counts of this clone. The J gene is TRBJ1-2, the V gene TRBV7-2; 9 bases are a match to TRBD1. Germline-derived CDR1 and CDR2 are SGHTA and FQGNSA. The V and J ends lost 10 bases and 6 bases, in that order; junction bases with no gene match: 3. The CDR3 loop spans 11 amino acids. The chain's CDR3 is CAIRDRDGYTF. The CDR3 DNA sequence: TGTGCCATCCGGGACAGGGATGGCTACACCTTC. The complete variable domain, with remaining parts taken from reference TRBV7-2 and TRBJ1-2, reads GAGVSQSPSNKVTEKGKDVELRCDPISGHTALYWYRQSLGQGLEFLIYFQGNSAPDKSGLPSDRFSAERTGGSVSTLTIQRTQQEDSAVYLCAIRDRDGYTFGSGTRLTVV.

V is TRBV28 and J is TRBJ1-1, with 7 nucleotides matching TRBD1. In germline, CDR1 is MDHEN, CDR2 SYDVKM. The junction had 12 bases not matched to a gene; V was cut back by 4 bases and J by 4 bases. The CDR3 runs 16 residues. CDR3 bases: TGTGCCAGCAGTTGGATCGCCGGGACAGCGGGCACTGAAGCTTTCTTT. This gives the protein CASSWIAGTAGTEAFF. Full variable domain (remainder filled in from reference TRBV28 and TRBJ1-1): DVKVTQSSRYLVKRTGEKVFLECVQDMDHENMFWYRQDPGLGLRLIYFSYDVKMKEKGDIPEGYSVSREKKERFSLILESASTNQTSMYLCASSWIAGTAGTEAFFGQGTRLTVV.

This clone is a singleton in its sample. The gene calls are TRBV9 and TRBJ1-2; weak D call: TRBD1 (5 bases). The germline V and J ends were trimmed by 3 bases and 4 bases, with 13 bases remaining between them. The CDR3 has 14 amino acids. CDR1 is SGDLS and CDR2 is YYNGEE in the germline V gene. In DNA, the CDR3 is TGTGCCAGCAGCGAGACGGGGGGTAGCTATGGCTACACCTTC. The encoded protein is CASSETGGSYGYTF.

The rearrangement joins TRBV5-1 to TRBJ2-5, with D uncertain. This CDR3 is 14 amino acids long. Germline loops: CDR1 SGHRS, CDR2 YFSETQ. The V end was cut by 0 bases, the J end by 0 bases, with 6 bases between. The CDR3 DNA reads TGCGCCAGCAGCTTGGGCCGGTACCAAGAGACCCAGTACTTC. Translated, it gives CASSLGRYQETQYF.

The chain carries TRBV5-6 and TRBJ1-3; a possible D gene is TRBD1 (5 bases). Per germline, CDR1 SGHDT and CDR2 YYEEEE. V lost 5 bases and J lost 7, with 22 bases in between. This CDR3 is 16 amino acids long. This CDR3 reads CASSYGTAGAWNTIYF. The CDR3 nucleotides read TGTGCCAGCAGTTACGGGACCGCTGGTGCGTGGAACACCATATATTTT.

The chain combines TRBV29-1 with TRBJ2-3; 12 bases are shared with TRBD2. Germline V CDR1 and CDR2: SQVTM, ANQGSEA. V trimming: 7 bases; J trimming: 2 bases; junction bases outside the gene matches: 4. The CDR3 contains 14 residues. CDR3 amino acids: CSGRLAGATDTQYF. In DNA form, the CDR3 reads TGCAGCGGCCGACTAGCGGGAGCCACAGATACGCAGTATTTT.

The chain employs TRBV4-1 and TRBJ2-2, with TRBD2 as a possible D gene (6 bases). Between the trimmed V and J ends, which lost 0 bases and 4 bases, there was a span of 18 bases. Per the germline V gene, CDR1 is MGHRA and CDR2 is YSYEKL. The CDR3 runs 18 residues. The CDR3 reads CASSQEFVGLVGTGELFF. CDR3 DNA sequence: TGCGCCAGCAGCCAAGAGTTTGTGGGACTTGTTGGCACCGGGGAGCTGTTTTTT.

The J gene is TRBJ2-5, the V gene TRBV9, with TRBD2 identical over 12 bases. The V gene's germline CDR1 is SGDLS and CDR2 YYNGEE. V was pared by 7 bases and J by 3 bases, with 16 bases of the junction left unmatched. The CDR3 covers 18 residues. CDR3 DNA sequence: TGTGCCAGCGGAGAGTCCACTAGCGGGAGGATGGTGAAAGAGACCCAGTACTTC. This translates into CASGESTSGRMVKETQYF.

V is TRBV2 and J is TRBJ1-2, with D uncertain. The CDR3 covers 14 residues. Germline CDR1 is SNHLY and CDR2 is FYNNEI. Trimming removed 6 bases from V and 0 bases from J, with 11 bases in between. CDR3: CASRTDITNYGYTF. The CDR3 DNA reads as TGTGCCAGCAGAACAGACATCACTAACTATGGCTACACCTTC.

The chain joins TRBV9 to TRBJ2-2; TRBD2 agrees at 9 bases. The CDR3 loop spans 16 amino acids. CDR1 is SGDLS and CDR2 is YYNGEE in the germline V gene. V trimming: 0 bases; J trimming: 4 bases; junction bases outside the gene matches: 4. This CDR3 is CASSVVAGGITGELFF. DNA of the CDR3: TGTGCCAGCAGCGTAGTGGCGGGAGGGATCACCGGGGAGCTGTTTTTT.

The V call is TRBV4-3, the J call TRBJ2-7; no reliable D call. V was shortened by 2 bases and J by 1 base, with 9 bases between the two germline ends. In germline, CDR1 is LGHNA, CDR2 YSLEER. The CDR3 runs 14 residues. The CDR3 here is CASSQILGSYEQYF. CDR3 sequence (DNA): TGCGCCAGCAGCCAAATACTCGGATCCTACGAGCAGTACTTC.

The V call is TRBV10-3, the J call TRBJ2-5; TRBD1 matches at 10 bases. CDR1 ENHRY and CDR2 SYGVKD come from the germline V gene. V trimming: 5 bases; J trimming: 5 bases; junction bases outside the gene matches: 5. The CDR3 sequence is 14 residues long. This CDR3 is CAISTPGQGETQYF. CDR3 nucleotides: TGTGCCATCAGTACACCGGGACAGGGGGAGACCCAGTACTTC.

The V gene is TRBV29-1, the J gene TRBJ2-7; D is undetermined. Trimming removed 4 bases from V and 1 base from J, with 17 bases in between. The CDR3 is made up of 15 amino acids. Germline lookup yields CDR1 SQVTM and CDR2 ANQGSEA. In DNA form, the CDR3 reads TGCAGCGTTGGGTACAAGACGCTACGGTCCTACGAGCAGTACTTC. Translating gives CSVGYKTLRSYEQYF.

Comments on this clone: At one boundary the junction diverges from the germline segment, which might be a read error. The V and J genes are TRBV2 and TRBJ1-2; D gene unclear. CDR3 length: 8 amino acids. CDR1 and CDR2 from the germline V gene are SNHLY and FYNNEI. This CDR3 is CASSDGQF. The CDR3, as DNA: TGTGCCAGCAGTGACGGGCAGTTC.

Here the CDR3 reads CASSPLGPDTQYF. In nucleotides, the CDR3 is TGTGCCAGCAGCCCCCTGGGGCCCGATACGCAGTATTTT. The chain couples TRBV27 to TRBJ2-3; D perhaps matches TRBD1 (5 bases). The germline V and J ends were trimmed by 6 bases and 6 bases, with 13 bases remaining between them. The CDR3 covers 13 residues. The germline gives CDR1 MNHEY, CDR2 SMNVEV (reference sequence).

V usage is TRBV5-1 and J usage is TRBJ1-1, with D possibly being TRBD1 (6 bases). V lost 3 bases and J lost 7, with 7 bases in between. Germline assignment: CDR1 SGHRS and CDR2 YFSETQ. The CDR3 totals 11 residues. CDR3 nucleotides: TGCGCCAGCAGCTCGACAGGTGAAGCTTTCTTT. It translates to CASSSTGEAFF.

The chain carries TRBV28 and TRBJ2-7, with D perhaps TRBD1 (6 bases). The CDR3 sequence is 17 residues long. The germline V gene encodes CDR1 MDHEN and CDR2 SYDVKM. V lost 3 bases, J lost 0 bases, and 18 bases lay in between. The DNA of the CDR3 is TGTGCCAGCAGTTTTTCTGGGGAGACAGGCTTCTCCTACGAGCAGTACTTC. It codes for CASSFSGETGFSYEQYF.

This clone has only one observation. The genes are TRBV4-1 and TRBJ2-7, with D maybe TRBD1 (5 bases). The CDR3 is 15 residues long. The V gene's germline CDR1 is MGHRA and CDR2 YSYEKL. V gave up 0 bases and J gave up 0 bases, with 9 bases separating them. The CDR3 region is CASSQDLDSSYEQYF. In nucleotides, the CDR3 is TGCGCCAGCAGCCAAGATCTAGACAGCTCCTACGAGCAGTACTTC.

The chain carries TRBV7-9 and TRBJ2-1; TRBD2 matches 11 bases. J gave up 3 bases and V 3 bases, and 4 bases lay outside the gene matches. The CDR3 has 16 residues. Germline-derived CDR1 and CDR2 are SEHNR and FQNEAQ (reference sequence). Written as DNA, the CDR3 is TGTGCCAGCAGCTTCCGACTAGCGGGGCTCTACAATGAGCAGTTCTTC. It encodes CASSFRLAGLYNEQFF.

The chain carries TRBV4-3 and TRBJ2-1, with D tentatively TRBD2 (6 bases). Germline-derived CDR1 and CDR2 are LGHNA and YSLEER. V dropped 0 bases and J dropped 5 bases, with 17 bases sitting between them. CDR3 length equals 17 residues. The CDR3: CASSQDPRGSGNNEQFF. Written as DNA, the CDR3 is TGCGCCAGCAGCCAAGACCCCCGGGGTAGCGGCAACAATGAGCAGTTCTTC.

The chain has TRBV4-2 and TRBJ2-5, with D possibly being TRBD2 (5 bases). Germline V gene data show CDR1 as LGHNA and CDR2 as YNFKEQ. The V end was cut by 0 bases, the J end by 5 bases, with 16 bases between. This CDR3 contains 16 residues. The chain's CDR3 is CASSQDASSPLETQYF. The CDR3 DNA reads as TGTGCCAGCAGCCAAGATGCTAGCAGCCCTCTGGAGACCCAGTACTTC.

This chain joins TRBV11-2 and TRBJ1-4; D is uncertain. V lost 5 bases and J 3 bases, leaving 13 bases between the germline ends. The CDR3 length is 15 residues. Germline V CDR1 and CDR2: SGHAT, FQNNGV. CDR3 amino acids: CASSVPGIANEKLFF. CDR3 bases: TGTGCCAGCAGCGTTCCCGGTATAGCTAATGAAAAACTGTTTTTT.

V gene TRBV28 combines with J gene TRBJ2-4, with a tentative D call TRBD2 (6 bases). Trimming removed 8 bases from V and 8 bases from J, with 22 bases in between. The CDR3 spans 15 residues. Germline V lookup: CDR1 MDHEN, CDR2 SYDVKM. The CDR3 sequence is CASSTGVGMRDIQYF. The CDR3 DNA sequence: TGTGCCAGCTCTACGGGAGTAGGTATGAGGGACATTCAGTACTTC.

The genes are TRBV7-9 and TRBJ2-1, with TRBD2 identical over 9 bases. Germline values: CDR1 SEHNR, CDR2 FQNEAQ (reference sequence). The ends lost 5 bases at V and 3 bases at J; junction bases unmatched: 8. This CDR3 region has 16 residues. The CDR3 loop is CASSPSGTTLYNEQFF. The CDR3 coding sequence is TGTGCCAGCAGCCCTAGCGGGACTACCCTCTACAATGAGCAGTTCTTC.

The chain joins TRBV7-2 to TRBJ1-1; TRBD1 matches 9 bases. This CDR3 comprises 15 residues. J was trimmed by 0 bases and V by 10 bases; bases with no gene match: 9. Germline CDR1 SGHTA, CDR2 FQGNSA. CDR3 residues: CATLDRGDMNTEAFF. The CDR3 region has the DNA TGTGCCACACTTGACAGGGGGGATATGAACACTGAAGCTTTCTTT.